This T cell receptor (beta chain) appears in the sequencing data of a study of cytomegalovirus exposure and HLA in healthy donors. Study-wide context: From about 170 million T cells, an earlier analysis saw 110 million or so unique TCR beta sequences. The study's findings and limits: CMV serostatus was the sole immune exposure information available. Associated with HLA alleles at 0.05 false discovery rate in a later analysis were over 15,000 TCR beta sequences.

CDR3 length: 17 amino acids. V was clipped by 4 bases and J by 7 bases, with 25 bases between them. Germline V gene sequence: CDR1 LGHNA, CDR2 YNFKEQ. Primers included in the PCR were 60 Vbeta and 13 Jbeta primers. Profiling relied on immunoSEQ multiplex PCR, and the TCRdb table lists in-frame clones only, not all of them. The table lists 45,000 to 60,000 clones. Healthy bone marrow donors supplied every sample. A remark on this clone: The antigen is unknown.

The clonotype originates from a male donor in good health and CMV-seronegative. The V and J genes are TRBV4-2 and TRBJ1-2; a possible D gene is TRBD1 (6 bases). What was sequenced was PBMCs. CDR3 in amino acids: CASSRRGGARMDSGYTF. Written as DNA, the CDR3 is TGTGCCAGCAGCCGGCGGGGGGGGGCGAGGATGGACTCTGGCTACACCTTC.